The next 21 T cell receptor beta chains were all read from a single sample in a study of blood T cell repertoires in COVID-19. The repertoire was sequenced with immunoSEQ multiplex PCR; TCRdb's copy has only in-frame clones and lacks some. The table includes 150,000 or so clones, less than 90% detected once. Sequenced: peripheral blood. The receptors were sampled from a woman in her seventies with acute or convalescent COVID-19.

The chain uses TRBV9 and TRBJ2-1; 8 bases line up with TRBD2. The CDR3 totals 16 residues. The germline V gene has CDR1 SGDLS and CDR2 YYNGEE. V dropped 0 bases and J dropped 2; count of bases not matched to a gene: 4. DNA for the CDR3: TGTGCCAGCAGCGTAGATCGAGCGGGGGCCTACAATGAGCAGTTCTTC. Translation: CASSVDRAGAYNEQFF.

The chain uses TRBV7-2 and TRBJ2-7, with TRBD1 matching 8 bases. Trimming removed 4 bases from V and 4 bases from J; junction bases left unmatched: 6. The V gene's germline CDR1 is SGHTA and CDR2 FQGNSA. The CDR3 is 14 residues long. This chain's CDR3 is CASSSDRVSYEQYF. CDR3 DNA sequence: TGTGCCAGCAGCTCGGACAGGGTATCGTACGAGCAGTACTTC.

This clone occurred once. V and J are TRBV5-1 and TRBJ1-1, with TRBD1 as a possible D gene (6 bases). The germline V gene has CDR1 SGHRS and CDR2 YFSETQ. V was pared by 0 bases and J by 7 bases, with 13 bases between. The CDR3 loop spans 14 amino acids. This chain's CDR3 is CASSLDREGGEAFF. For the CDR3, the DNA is TGCGCCAGCAGCTTGGACAGGGAGGGGGGTGAAGCTTTCTTT.

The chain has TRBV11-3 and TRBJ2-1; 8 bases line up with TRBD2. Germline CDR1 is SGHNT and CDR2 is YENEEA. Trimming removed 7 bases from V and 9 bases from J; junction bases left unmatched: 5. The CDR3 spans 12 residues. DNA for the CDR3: TGTGCCAGCACCAACGGGGGGGGTGAGCAGTTCTTC. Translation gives CASTNGGGEQFF. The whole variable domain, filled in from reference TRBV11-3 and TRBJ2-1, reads EAGVVQSPRYKIIEKKQPVAFWCNPISGHNTLYWYLQNLGQGPELLIRYENEEAVDDSQLPKDRFSAERLKGVDSTLKIQPAELGDSAVYLCASTNGGGEQFFGPGTRLTVL.

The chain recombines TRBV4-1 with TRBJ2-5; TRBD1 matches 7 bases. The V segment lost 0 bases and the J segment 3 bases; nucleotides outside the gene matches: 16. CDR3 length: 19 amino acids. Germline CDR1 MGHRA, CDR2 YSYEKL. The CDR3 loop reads CASSQDEGRWGQSKETQYF. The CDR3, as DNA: TGCGCCAGCAGCCAAGATGAGGGTAGATGGGGACAGAGCAAAGAGACCCAGTACTTC.

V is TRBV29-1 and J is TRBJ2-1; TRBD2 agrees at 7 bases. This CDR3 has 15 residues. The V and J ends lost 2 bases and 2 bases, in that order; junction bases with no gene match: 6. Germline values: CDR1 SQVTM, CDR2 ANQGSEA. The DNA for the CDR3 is TGCAGCGTTGAACAGGGAGGGAGTCCCTACAATGAGCAGTTCTTC. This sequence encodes CSVEQGGSPYNEQFF.

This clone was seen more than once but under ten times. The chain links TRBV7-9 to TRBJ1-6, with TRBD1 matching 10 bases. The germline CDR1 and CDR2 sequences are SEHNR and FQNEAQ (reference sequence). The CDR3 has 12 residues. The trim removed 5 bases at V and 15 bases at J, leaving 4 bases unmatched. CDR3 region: CASSLTGGLLHF. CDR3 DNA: TGTGCCAGCAGCCTGACAGGGGGCCTCCTCCACTTT.

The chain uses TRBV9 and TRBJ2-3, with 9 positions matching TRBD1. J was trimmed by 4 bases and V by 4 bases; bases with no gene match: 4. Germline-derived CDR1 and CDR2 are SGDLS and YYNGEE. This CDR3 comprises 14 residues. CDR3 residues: CASSRDRVADTQYF. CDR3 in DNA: TGTGCCAGCAGCCGGGACAGGGTGGCAGATACGCAGTATTTT. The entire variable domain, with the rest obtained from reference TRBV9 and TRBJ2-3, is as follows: DSGVTQTPKHLITATGQRVTLRCSPRSGDLSVYWYQQSLDQGLQFLIQYYNGEERAKGNILERFSAQQFPDLHSELNLSSLELGDSALYFCASSRDRVADTQYFGPGTRLTVL.

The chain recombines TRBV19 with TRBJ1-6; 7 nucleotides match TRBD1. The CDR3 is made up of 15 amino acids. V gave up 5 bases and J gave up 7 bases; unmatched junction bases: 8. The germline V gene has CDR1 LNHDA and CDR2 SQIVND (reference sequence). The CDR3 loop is CASSVATGPNSPLHF. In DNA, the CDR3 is TGTGCCAGTAGTGTCGCGACAGGGCCCAATTCACCCCTCCACTTT.

The chain's CDR3 is CSASSAGLHSYEQYF. The DNA for the CDR3 is TGCAGTGCTAGTTCCGCGGGACTCCACTCCTACGAGCAGTACTTC. The chain joins TRBV20-1 to TRBJ2-7; tentative D call: TRBD2 (6 bases). The CDR3 loop spans 15 amino acids. CDR1 is DFQATT and CDR2 is SNEGSKA in the germline V gene (reference sequence). Trimming cost V 3 bases and J 0 bases, with 15 bases left between them.

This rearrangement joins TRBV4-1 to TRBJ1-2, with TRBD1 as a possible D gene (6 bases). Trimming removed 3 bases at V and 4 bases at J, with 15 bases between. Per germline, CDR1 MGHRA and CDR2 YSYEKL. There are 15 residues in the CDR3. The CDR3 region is CASSQSGGGPYGYTF. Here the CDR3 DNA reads TGCGCCAGCAGCCAGTCCGGGGGGGGGCCCTATGGCTACACCTTC.

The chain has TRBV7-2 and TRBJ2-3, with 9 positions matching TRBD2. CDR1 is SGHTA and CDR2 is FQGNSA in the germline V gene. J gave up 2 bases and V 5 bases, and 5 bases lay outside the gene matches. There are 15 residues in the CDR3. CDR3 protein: CASSTGTSLTDTQYF. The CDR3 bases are TGTGCCAGCAGCACCGGGACTAGCCTCACAGATACGCAGTATTTT.

DNA for the CDR3: TGTGCCTGGGGACCAGGGGGGCCCACTGAAGCTTTCTTT. It is translated as CAWGPGGPTEAFF. V and J are TRBV30 and TRBJ1-1, with 7 nucleotides matching TRBD1. This CDR3 contains 13 residues. Per the germline V gene, CDR1 is GTSNPN and CDR2 is SVGIG (reference sequence). V was clipped by 5 bases and J by 4 bases; unmatched bases: 7.

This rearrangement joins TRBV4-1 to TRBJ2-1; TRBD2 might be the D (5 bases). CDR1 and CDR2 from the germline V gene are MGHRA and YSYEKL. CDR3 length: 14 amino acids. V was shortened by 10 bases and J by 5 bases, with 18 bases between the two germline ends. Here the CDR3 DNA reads TGCGCCACTTCGGACTCGCTTTTTAACAATGAGCAGTTCTTC. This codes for CATSDSLFNNEQFF.

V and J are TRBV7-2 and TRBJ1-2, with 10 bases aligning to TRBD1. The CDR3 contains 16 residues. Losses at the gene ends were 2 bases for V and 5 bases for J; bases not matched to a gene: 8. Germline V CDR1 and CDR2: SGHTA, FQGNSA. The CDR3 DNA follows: TGTGCCAGCAGCTTACGCCCTGGGGACAGGGGTTATGGCTACACCTTC. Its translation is CASSLRPGDRGYGYTF.

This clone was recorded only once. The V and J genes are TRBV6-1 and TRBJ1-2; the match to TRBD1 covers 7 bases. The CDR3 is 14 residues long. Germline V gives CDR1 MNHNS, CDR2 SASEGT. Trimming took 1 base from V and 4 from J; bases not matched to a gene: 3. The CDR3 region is CASSEGGTAYGYTF. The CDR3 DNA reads TGTGCCAGCAGTGAAGGCGGGACAGCCTATGGCTACACCTTC.

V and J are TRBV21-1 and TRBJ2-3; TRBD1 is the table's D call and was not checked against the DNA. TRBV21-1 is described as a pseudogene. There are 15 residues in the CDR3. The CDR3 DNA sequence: TGTGCCAGCAAGGGCCCAGGGGCTAACACAGATACGCAGTATTTT. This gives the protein CASKGPGANTDTQYF.

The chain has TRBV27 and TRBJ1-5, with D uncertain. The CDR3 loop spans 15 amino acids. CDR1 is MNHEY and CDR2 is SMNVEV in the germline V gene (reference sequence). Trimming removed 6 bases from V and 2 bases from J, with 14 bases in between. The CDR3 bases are TGTGCCAGCAGCCGTTCGCAGCGGGGCAATCAGCCCCAGCATTTT. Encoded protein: CASSRSQRGNQPQHF.

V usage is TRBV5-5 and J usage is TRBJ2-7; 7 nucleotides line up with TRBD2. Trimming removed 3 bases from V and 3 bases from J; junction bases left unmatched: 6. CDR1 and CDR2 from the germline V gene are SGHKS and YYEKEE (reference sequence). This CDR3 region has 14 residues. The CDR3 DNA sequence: TGTGCCAGCAGCTCAGGGACTATGAGCTACGAGCAGTACTTC. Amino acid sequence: CASSSGTMSYEQYF.

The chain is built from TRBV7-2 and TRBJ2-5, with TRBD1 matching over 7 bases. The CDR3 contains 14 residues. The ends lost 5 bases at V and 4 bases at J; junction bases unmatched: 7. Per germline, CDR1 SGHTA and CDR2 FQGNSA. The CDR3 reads CASSMTGFRETQYF. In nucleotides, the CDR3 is TGTGCCAGCAGCATGACAGGGTTCCGAGAGACCCAGTACTTC.

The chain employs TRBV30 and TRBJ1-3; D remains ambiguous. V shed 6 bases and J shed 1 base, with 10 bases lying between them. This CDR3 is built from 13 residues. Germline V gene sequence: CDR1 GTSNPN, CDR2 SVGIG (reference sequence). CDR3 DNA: TGTGCCTGCGCGAGGGATTCTGGAAACACCATATATTTT. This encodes CACARDSGNTIYF.